Listed here are 22 T cell receptor beta chains from one sample, sequenced in a study of CD8 T cells in Susac syndrome. An amount of RNA that ranged from roughly 0.5 to 1 ug was reverse transcribed with random hexamers. TCRdb independently ran MiXCR on the immunoSEQ multiplex PCR reads; one entry per CDR3 protein. The data contain 150,000 to 200,000 distinct CDR3 sequences, over 85% of them singletons. The sample consisted of CD4+ T cells from PBMCs. Receptors originate from a human donor in good health.

This sequence joins TRBV6-4 and TRBJ2-1; 7 positions agree with TRBD1. The length of the CDR3 is 12 residues. Losses at the gene ends were 2 bases for V and 9 bases for J; bases not matched to a gene: 1. Germline V gene data show CDR1 as MRHNA and CDR2 as SNTAGT. The CDR3 sequence: CASSDQGVEQFF. The CDR3 bases are TGTGCCAGCAGTGACCAGGGGGTTGAGCAGTTCTTC.

The gene calls are TRBV7-9 and TRBJ1-1; 9 bases are a match to TRBD1. Germline CDR1 SEHNR, CDR2 FQNEAQ (reference sequence). This CDR3 contains 13 residues. With V trimmed by 5 bases and J by 10 bases, 8 bases remained unmatched. The CDR3 loop reads CASSPTGGVGAFF. The CDR3 DNA is TGTGCCAGCAGCCCGACAGGGGGGGTCGGAGCTTTCTTT.

This chain connects TRBV4-1 to TRBJ1-4; possibly TRBD1 for D (5 bases). The V end was cut by 2 bases, the J end by 1 base, with 8 bases between. Germline V gene sequence: CDR1 MGHRA, CDR2 YSYEKL. The length of the CDR3 is 15 residues. The CDR3 bases are TGCGCCAGCAGCCAACCGGGGGGAACTAATGAAAAACTGTTTTTT. It yields the protein CASSQPGGTNEKLFF.

This clonotype occurred a few times. The chain links TRBV7-2 to TRBJ2-5; no reliable D call. CDR1 is SGHTA, CDR2 FQGNSA, per germline. The CDR3 sequence is 13 residues long. The V end was cut by 3 bases, the J end by 5 bases, with 10 bases between. This chain's CDR3 is CASSLGIGETQYF. In DNA form, the CDR3 reads TGTGCCAGCAGCTTGGGAATCGGTGAGACCCAGTACTTC.

This clonotype was recorded once. The V call is TRBV18, the J call TRBJ2-3; unclear D gene. CDR1 is KGHSH, CDR2 LQKENI, per germline. This CDR3 has 13 amino acids. V was pared by 3 bases and J by 6 bases, with 10 bases between. The CDR3 loop is CASSPELPDTQYF. For the CDR3, the DNA is TGTGCCAGCTCACCGGAGCTTCCCGATACGCAGTATTTT.

This sequence joins TRBV5-1 and TRBJ1-2; TRBD1 agrees at 7 bases. Germline loops: CDR1 SGHRS, CDR2 YFSETQ. V lost 1 base, J lost 8 bases, and 17 bases stayed unmatched. The CDR3 contains 17 residues. The CDR3 sequence is CASSLSAHRQGGGGYTF. In nucleotides, the CDR3 is TGCGCCAGCAGCTTGTCAGCTCATAGACAGGGAGGTGGCGGCTACACCTTC. The full variable domain, with the rest looked up from reference TRBV5-1 and TRBJ1-2, is KAGVTQTPRYLIKTRGQQVTLSCSPISGHRSVSWYQQTPGQGLQFLFEYFSETQRNKGNFPGRFSGRQFSNSRSEMNVSTLELGDSALYLCASSLSAHRQGGGGYTFGSGTRLTVV.

The chain has TRBV29-1 and TRBJ2-7, with TRBD1 as a possible D gene (5 bases). CDR3 length: 11 amino acids. From germline, CDR1 is SQVTM and CDR2 ANQGSEA. V was trimmed by 4 bases and J by 1 base, leaving 5 bases between them. The CDR3 nucleotides read TGCAGCGTTGGACAGTCCTACGAGCAGTACTTC. It yields the protein CSVGQSYEQYF.

The sample holds one count of this clonotype. The rearrangement links TRBV6-5 to TRBJ2-7; TRBD1 matches at 7 bases. The germline V gene encodes CDR1 MNHEY and CDR2 SVGAGI. The CDR3 runs to 13 residues. Unmatched junction bases numbered 7, after V lost 2 bases and J lost 9 bases. The CDR3 DNA reads TGTGCCAGCAGTTACCATACAGGGGCCCTGCAGTACTTC. Encoded protein: CASSYHTGALQYF.

V is TRBV23-1 and J is TRBJ1-6, with a weak D call TRBD1 (5 bases). Being an ORF, TRBV23-1 has a function that is uncertain. Between the trimmed V and J ends, which lost 0 bases and 7 bases, there was a span of 16 bases. CDR3 length: 17 residues. CDR3 nucleotide sequence: TGCGCCAGCAGTCAATCGAAGCAGGGAGTGGGAAATTCACCCCTCCACTTT. Its protein is CASSQSKQGVGNSPLHF.

This chain uses TRBV6-1 with TRBJ1-5; the match to TRBD1 covers 7 bases. The CDR3 contains 14 residues. Per the germline V gene, CDR1 is MNHNS and CDR2 is SASEGT. V shed 7 bases, J shed 4 bases, and the junction held 7 bases outside the gene matches. CDR3 amino acids: CASNQGDPNQPQHF. DNA for the CDR3: TGTGCCAGCAACCAGGGGGACCCAAATCAGCCCCAGCATTTT.

The rearrangement joins TRBV5-1 to TRBJ1-1; 7 nucleotides agree with TRBD1. The trim removed 0 bases at V and 4 bases at J, leaving 6 bases unmatched. Per germline, CDR1 SGHRS and CDR2 YFSETQ. This CDR3 region has 15 residues. The CDR3 is CASSLGVAGGTEAFF. The CDR3 DNA reads TGCGCCAGCAGCTTGGGGGTAGCAGGGGGCACTGAAGCTTTCTTT.

The CDR3 DNA follows: TGCAGCGTCTGGACCGTGAACTATGGCTACACCTTC. It is translated as CSVWTVNYGYTF. V usage is TRBV29-1 and J usage is TRBJ1-2; D not certain. This CDR3 is 12 amino acids long. Per the germline V gene, CDR1 is SQVTM and CDR2 is ANQGSEA. With 6 bases removed from V and 2 bases from J, the gap between germline ends came to 10 bases. Drawing the rest from reference TRBV29-1 and TRBJ1-2, the complete variable domain is SAVISQKPSRDICQRGTSLTIQCQVDSQVTMMFWYRQQPGQSLTLIATANQGSEATYESGFVIDKFPISRPNLTFSTLTVSNMSPEDSSIYLCSVWTVNYGYTFGSGTRLTVV.

The chain has TRBV3-1 and TRBJ2-7; either TRBD1 or TRBD2 may fit D (6 bases each). In germline, CDR1 is LGHDT, CDR2 YNNKEL (reference sequence). The CDR3 is 16 amino acids. With 5 bases removed from V and 1 base from J, the gap between germline ends came to 18 bases. CDR3 protein: CASSGHGGPGSYEQYF. The CDR3 bases are TGTGCCAGCAGCGGACACGGGGGCCCAGGGTCCTACGAGCAGTACTTC.

V is TRBV3-1 and J is TRBJ1-6; 7 nucleotides line up with TRBD1. CDR1 LGHDT and CDR2 YNNKEL come from the germline V gene (reference sequence). The CDR3 sequence is 15 residues long. With 4 bases clipped from V and 5 bases from J, the junction kept 5 bases outside the gene matches. The CDR3 loop is CASSRQGVDNSPLHF. The CDR3 nucleotides are TGTGCCAGCAGCCGTCAGGGGGTCGATAATTCACCCCTCCACTTT.

V gene TRBV5-1 combines with J gene TRBJ2-3; D perhaps matches TRBD2 (5 bases). The CDR3 has 15 residues. Per germline, CDR1 SGHRS and CDR2 YFSETQ. The V gene lost 4 bases and the J gene lost 5 bases, with 17 bases spanning the gap. The CDR3 DNA sequence: TGCGCCAGCAGCCCCGGGGTGCGGAAGGTAGATACGCAGTATTTT. As protein: CASSPGVRKVDTQYF.

The chain combines TRBV27 with TRBJ2-7; D may correspond to TRBD1 or TRBD2 (5 bases each). With 2 bases removed from V and 0 bases from J, the gap between germline ends came to 11 bases. Germline values: CDR1 MNHEY, CDR2 SMNVEV (reference sequence). The CDR3 has 15 residues. The CDR3 region is CASSLVGTASYEQYF. CDR3 sequence (DNA): TGTGCCAGCAGTTTAGTCGGGACGGCCTCCTACGAGCAGTACTTC.

This chain connects TRBV12-3 or TRBV12-4 to TRBJ1-2; 11 positions match TRBD1. This CDR3 is 14 amino acids long. J gave up 8 bases and V 1 base, and 3 bases lay outside the gene matches. In DNA form, the CDR3 reads TGTGCCAGCAGTTTAGGGACAGGGGGCGGCGGCTACACCTTC. As protein: CASSLGTGGGGYTF.

V is TRBV9 and J is TRBJ1-6, with D possibly being TRBD1 (5 bases). The germline gives CDR1 SGDLS, CDR2 YYNGEE. V lost 2 bases, J lost 8 bases, and 17 bases lay in between. CDR3 length: 16 residues. This CDR3 is CASSVGPGTVDSPLHF. CDR3 bases: TGTGCCAGCAGCGTTGGACCCGGGACGGTTGATTCACCCCTCCACTTT.

The chain carries TRBV29-1 and TRBJ1-1, with a tentative D call TRBD1 (6 bases). Trimming took off 4 bases at V and 10 bases at J, with 13 bases between the two ends. Per the germline V gene, CDR1 is SQVTM and CDR2 is ANQGSEA. The CDR3 has 11 residues. The CDR3 nucleotides are TGCAGCGTTGTGGCGGGGGGGGCAGCTTTCTTT. Protein sequence: CSVVAGGAAFF.

V gene TRBV3-1 combines with J gene TRBJ2-2, with 7 bases lining up with TRBD1. V shed 2 bases and J 2 bases; nucleotides not matched to a gene: 8. Germline-derived CDR1 and CDR2 are LGHDT and YNNKEL (reference sequence). The CDR3 consists of 17 residues. CDR3 in amino acids: CASSQPRQGINTGELFF. The CDR3 DNA sequence: TGTGCCAGCAGCCAACCTAGACAGGGTATTAACACCGGGGAGCTGTTTTTT.

The chain recombines TRBV18 with TRBJ1-2, with D hard to call. Deletions cut 2 bases from V and 2 bases from J, with 12 bases between. This CDR3 is built from 15 residues. In germline, CDR1 is KGHSH, CDR2 LQKENI. The CDR3 region is CASSPGQNTNYGYTF. As DNA, the CDR3 is TGTGCCAGCTCACCAGGGCAGAATACGAACTATGGCTACACCTTC.

V and J are TRBV11-1 and TRBJ2-2; the D call may be TRBD1 or TRBD2 (5 bases each). In germline, CDR1 is SGHAT, CDR2 FQDESV (reference sequence). This CDR3 has 17 residues. Between the trimmed V and J ends, which lost 4 bases and 2 bases, there was a span of 17 bases. The CDR3 DNA follows: TGTGCCAGCAGCTCCATATGGGGGACCTCTAACACCGGGGAGCTGTTTTTT. This sequence encodes CASSSIWGTSNTGELFF.